This T cell receptor beta chain was recorded in a study of liver allograft versus peripheral blood T cells. About the research overall: In transplanted livers, T cell receptor repertoires were compared with those found in the recipients' peripheral blood. Study observations and caveats: Liver allograft repertoires of T cell receptors reportedly diverged from peripheral blood repertoires.

This clonotype is medium-sized. Its antigen is not known. MiXCR, run by TCRdb on the reads, gives a single entry per CDR3 protein. Among about 9,000 distinct CDR3 sequences listed, 15% were seen once. The CDR3 spans 12 residues. V was cut by 10 bases and J by 0 bases, with 10 bases left in between. CDR1 is ENHRY, CDR2 SYGVKD, per germline. The chain links TRBV10-3 to TRBJ2-7, with a weak D call TRBD1 (6 bases). This TCR was sampled from a human patient who had a liver transplant. Some T cells may be transferred from the graft donor. Here the CDR3 reads CATRDTSYEQYF. CDR3 nucleotide sequence: TGTGCCACCCGGGACACCTCCTACGAGCAGTACTTC.